These 8 T cell receptor beta chains originate from one sample sequenced in a study of T cell changes during pregnancy in multiple sclerosis. TCRdb's copy holds only in-frame clones and misses some; the assay was immunoSEQ multiplex PCR. This table has about 36,000 clones, about 91% appearing once. The sample in question was CD4+ T cells from peripheral blood mononuclear cells, obtained after pregnancy. These receptors came from a female donor with multiple sclerosis, enrolled in a pregnancy study.

The chain links TRBV25-1 to TRBJ2-3; no firm D call. The V and J ends lost 3 bases and 0 bases respectively, with 13 bases between them. Germline V gives CDR1 MGHDK, CDR2 SYGVNS. CDR3 size: 16 residues. The CDR3 sequence is CASSDDTLTSTDTQYF. The CDR3 nucleotides read TGTGCCAGCAGTGACGATACTCTAACTAGCACAGATACGCAGTATTTT.

The chain couples TRBV7-3 to TRBJ2-1, with 8 bases fitting TRBD2. In germline, CDR1 is SGHTA, CDR2 FQGTGA. The ends lost 6 bases at V and 9 bases at J; junction bases unmatched: 7. The CDR3 has 13 residues. CDR3 region: CASRSGGRGEQFF. The CDR3 region has the DNA TGTGCCAGCAGAAGCGGGGGTAGAGGTGAGCAGTTCTTC.

The V and J genes are TRBV5-1 and TRBJ2-1; 9 bases align to TRBD1. V lost 4 bases to trimming and J lost 1 base; unmatched junction nucleotides: 9. Germline V lookup: CDR1 SGHRS, CDR2 YFSETQ. The CDR3 has 17 residues. Written as DNA, the CDR3 is TGCGCCAGCAGCCCAGGACAGGGGAGAATTTCCTACAATGAGCAGTTCTTC. This encodes CASSPGQGRISYNEQFF.

The chain is built from TRBV29-1 and TRBJ2-1; 12 bases align to TRBD2. Germline lookup yields CDR1 SQVTM and CDR2 ANQGSEA. The CDR3 contains 19 residues. The V and J ends lost 4 bases and 2 bases, in that order; junction bases with no gene match: 15. The CDR3 sequence is CSVANPSGGEGGPYNEQFF. CDR3 nucleotides: TGCAGCGTTGCTAATCCTAGCGGGGGGGAGGGGGGCCCCTACAATGAGCAGTTCTTC.

The rearrangement joins TRBV19 to TRBJ2-3, with 10 bases matching TRBD2. From germline, CDR1 is LNHDA and CDR2 SQIVND (reference sequence). This CDR3 has 17 amino acids. Germline trimming cut 2 bases from V and 3 bases from J; bases unmatched to any gene: 8. CDR3 amino acids: CASSILAGDLGTDTQYF. The CDR3 nucleotides are TGTGCCAGTAGTATACTAGCGGGGGACTTGGGGACAGATACGCAGTATTTT.

This rearrangement joins TRBV5-1 to TRBJ2-7, with 9 bases that match TRBD1. The germline V gene has CDR1 SGHRS and CDR2 YFSETQ. V shed 4 bases, J shed 6 bases, and the junction held 8 bases outside the gene matches. CDR3 length equals 14 residues. This CDR3 is CASSMGQGKFEQYF. CDR3 DNA sequence: TGCGCCAGCAGCATGGGACAGGGAAAGTTCGAGCAGTACTTC.

The genes are TRBV5-5 and TRBJ1-3; 8 positions match TRBD1. CDR1 and CDR2 (germline): SGHKS, YYEKEE (reference sequence). V shed 0 bases and J 2 bases; nucleotides not matched to a gene: 7. CDR3 length equals 17 residues. CDR3 sequence reads: CASSLVSWTGTGNTIYF. CDR3 sequence (DNA): TGTGCCAGCAGCTTGGTCTCCTGGACAGGGACTGGAAACACCATATATTTT. The variable domain in full, with the rest retrieved from reference TRBV5-5 and TRBJ1-3, is DAGVTQSPTHLIKTRGQQVTLRCSPISGHKSVSWYQQVLGQGPQFIFQYYEKEERGRGNFPDRFSARQFPNYSSELNVNALLLGDSALYLCASSLVSWTGTGNTIYFGEGSWLTVV.

The chain recombines TRBV14 with TRBJ1-2; D is uncertain. Per germline, CDR1 SGHDN and CDR2 FVKESK. The CDR3 totals 14 residues. V lost 3 bases and J 4 bases, leaving 12 bases between the germline ends. CDR3 nucleotides: TGTGCCAGCAGCCATTTAACTCGGGGCTATGGCTACACCTTC. Translation: CASSHLTRGYGYTF. The full variable domain, in which reference TRBV14 and TRBJ1-2 provide the parts outside the CDR3, is EAGVTQFPSHSVIEKGQTVTLRCDPISGHDNLYWYRRVMGKEIKFLLHFVKESKQDESGMPNNRFLAERTGGTYSTLKVQPAELEDSGVYFCASSHLTRGYGYTFGSGTRLTVV.